The present T cell receptor (beta chain) was sequenced within a study of regulatory T cells in long-lasting Graves disease. Study-level results: Persistent Graves' cases showed lower TCR diversity than newly diagnosed cases. Segments TRBV28, TRBJ1-2 and TRBJ2-5 showed preferential usage in persistent disease.

This clonotype was seen a handful of times. Its antigen is not known. This CDR3 is 15 amino acids long. The ends lost 3 bases at V and 2 bases at J; junction bases unmatched: 3. CDR1 is SGDLS, CDR2 YYNGEE, per germline. Time point described: newly diagnosed GD, antithyroid drugs for less than 3 months. RNA isolated from PBMCs was used to make the TCR library. Arm-PCR of CDR3 regions and iRepertoire HTBI primers were used to build TCR beta libraries. TCRdb recomputed calls from the multiplex PCR reads with MiXCR, one row per CDR3 protein. This repertoire shows fewer than 450,000 distinct CDR3 sequences, approximately 16% found once; its top ten account for 7.8%. These data were also reused for a study on T cells in Graves' hyperthyroidism and ophthalmopathy. From that report: Across 18 months, stable Graves' hyperthyroidism was marked by no progression to ophthalmopathy.

Sequencing was performed on peripheral blood mononuclear cells (PBMCs), taken at new diagnosis, from a patient treated with antithyroid drugs. The clonotype originates from a woman aged 40 to 50 with Graves disease. The V and J genes are TRBV9 and TRBJ1-2, with 11 bases fitting TRBD1. DNA of the CDR3: TGTGCCAGCAGCGCCTGGGACAGGGGGAACTATGGCTACACCTTC. As protein: CASSAWDRGNYGYTF.